Listed here are 24 T cell receptor beta chains from one sample, sequenced in a study of blood T cell repertoires in COVID-19. The data were produced by immunoSEQ multiplex PCR, yet TCRdb's version contains in-frame clones alone and is incomplete. This sample has 70,000 to 90,000 clones, with roughly 80% found just once. The sequenced sample was peripheral blood. The receptor source for this set is a woman in her sixties with acute or convalescent COVID-19.

This chain joins TRBV6-5 and TRBJ1-5, with D possibly being TRBD1 (5 bases). Germline V gene data show CDR1 as MNHEY and CDR2 as SVGAGI. The CDR3 has 15 residues. The V and J ends lost 7 bases and 4 bases respectively, with 17 bases between them. CDR3 DNA: TGTGCCAGCATAGCAGGGTCTCGAACAAATCAGCCCCAGCATTTT. This codes for CASIAGSRTNQPQHF.

V and J are TRBV19 and TRBJ1-1; the match to TRBD1 covers 7 bases. CDR1 is LNHDA, CDR2 SQIVND, per germline (reference sequence). With 6 bases clipped from V and 3 bases from J, the junction kept 4 bases outside the gene matches. The CDR3 length is 13 residues. The DNA for the CDR3 is TGTGCCAGTAGCGAACAGGGGCACACTGAAGCTTTCTTT. Amino acid sequence: CASSEQGHTEAFF.

Of note for this clone: The sample carries other DNA sequences with the same CDR3. The chain combines TRBV6-5 with TRBJ2-7; 8 bases line up with TRBD1. V gave up 5 bases and J gave up 1 base; unmatched junction bases: 1. Germline-derived CDR1 and CDR2 are MNHEY and SVGAGI. The CDR3 covers 13 residues. This CDR3 reads CASSRTGSYEQYV. As DNA, the CDR3 is TGTGCCAGCAGTAGGACAGGGTCCTACGAGCAGTACGTC.

The chain combines TRBV7-3 with TRBJ2-3; the match to TRBD2 covers 8 bases. Germline CDR1 and CDR2: SGHTA and FQGTGA. This CDR3 has 17 residues. V was clipped by 5 bases and J by 2 bases; unmatched bases: 12. CDR3 in DNA: TGTGCCAGCAGCCCACCTGGAATGCGGGGGGTCACAGATACGCAGTATTTT. Protein: CASSPPGMRGVTDTQYF.

The V gene is TRBV19, the J gene TRBJ1-2, with a tentative D call TRBD1 (5 bases). This CDR3 spans 14 amino acids. CDR1 is LNHDA, CDR2 SQIVND, per germline (reference sequence). V dropped 3 bases and J dropped 5 bases, with 13 bases sitting between them. The CDR3, as DNA: TGTGCCAGTAGTATCTCCACAGGTACATATGGCTACACCTTC. Residues: CASSISTGTYGYTF. Full variable domain (outside the CDR3, taken from reference TRBV19 and TRBJ1-2): DGGITQSPKYLFRKEGQNVTLSCEQNLNHDAMYWYRQDPGQGLRLIYYSQIVNDFQKGDIAEGYSVSREKKESFPLTVTSAQKNPTAFYLCASSISTGTYGYTFGSGTRLTVV.

V and J are TRBV11-2 and TRBJ1-1, with a possible D match to TRBD1 (6 bases). The germline CDR1 and CDR2 sequences are SGHAT and FQNNGV. The V and J ends lost 5 bases and 3 bases respectively, with 13 bases between them. This CDR3 is built from 14 residues. The CDR3 nucleotides read TGTGCCAGCAGCGTCGGCAGGGGACACACTGAAGCTTTCTTT. Protein sequence: CASSVGRGHTEAFF.

The chain uses TRBV4-3 and TRBJ2-7; D may be TRBD1 (6 bases). The ends were cut back, 0 bases at V and 1 base at J, with 22 bases in the middle. The CDR3 loop spans 19 amino acids. Germline CDR1 reads LGHNA; CDR2 reads YSLEER. Written as DNA, the CDR3 is TGCGCCAGCAGCCAAGAAAAGAATGGACAGTTCAGTAGTTCCTACGAGCAGTACTTC. Protein product: CASSQEKNGQFSSSYEQYF.

V usage is TRBV30 and J usage is TRBJ2-3; D not resolved. The CDR3 consists of 13 residues. V was trimmed by 0 bases and J by 4 bases, leaving 8 bases between them. CDR1 GTSNPN and CDR2 SVGIG come from the germline V gene (reference sequence). For the CDR3, the DNA is TGTGCCTGGAGTGTCATCGTAGCAGATACGCAGTATTTT. It encodes CAWSVIVADTQYF.

V and J are TRBV2 and TRBJ2-1, with 11 bases aligning to TRBD2. Germline lookup yields CDR1 SNHLY and CDR2 FYNNEI. Trimming at V came to 7 bases and at J to 5 bases, leaving 7 bases not matched to a gene. This CDR3 is 15 amino acids long. The CDR3, as DNA: TGTGCCAGCACGACCATACTAGCGGGGGACAATGAGCAGTTCTTC. This sequence encodes CASTTILAGDNEQFF.

The chain employs TRBV10-3 and TRBJ1-1; D is ambiguous. Germline lookup yields CDR1 ENHRY and CDR2 SYGVKD. Trimming stripped 11 bases from V and 4 bases from J, with 14 bases between. The CDR3 has 12 amino acids. The CDR3 protein is CASRRSGTEAFF. The CDR3 coding sequence is TGTGCCTCCAGGAGAAGCGGCACTGAAGCTTTCTTT.

The chain is built from TRBV10-3 and TRBJ2-2; 10 bases agree with TRBD1. This CDR3 has 14 amino acids. V shed 6 bases and J 5 bases; nucleotides not matched to a gene: 3. Germline CDR1 ENHRY, CDR2 SYGVKD. Here the CDR3 DNA reads TGTGCCATCAGGGGGACAGGGGAAACCGGGGAGCTGTTTTTT. Amino acid sequence: CAIRGTGETGELFF.

This sequence joins TRBV6-5 and TRBJ1-5; 8 nucleotides align to TRBD1. This CDR3 is built from 15 residues. Per the germline V gene, CDR1 is MNHEY and CDR2 is SVGAGI. V gave up 5 bases and J gave up 2 bases; unmatched junction bases: 5. This CDR3 reads CASSRTGRGNQPQHF. CDR3 DNA: TGTGCCAGCAGTCGGACAGGGAGGGGCAATCAGCCCCAGCATTTT.

J is TRBJ2-1 and V is TRBV5-6; TRBD1 is a possible D gene (5 bases). The CDR3 contains 16 residues. Germline lookup yields CDR1 SGHDT and CDR2 YYEEEE. The germline V and J ends were trimmed by 4 bases and 3 bases, with 17 bases remaining between them. As DNA, the CDR3 is TGTGCCAGCAGCCCACGGGCAGGGAACCTCTACAATGAGCAGTTCTTC. This encodes CASSPRAGNLYNEQFF.

The V and J genes are TRBV29-1 and TRBJ2-5; 8 nucleotides agree with TRBD1. Germline V gives CDR1 SQVTM, CDR2 ANQGSEA. The ends lost 3 bases at V and 10 bases at J; junction bases unmatched: 10. There are 13 residues in the CDR3. CDR3 amino acids: CSVDIGQGRIQYF. The CDR3 DNA reads TGCAGCGTTGATATAGGACAGGGTAGGATCCAGTACTTC. The whole variable domain, remainder taken from reference TRBV29-1 and TRBJ2-5, is SAVISQKPSRDICQRGTSLTIQCQVDSQVTMMFWYRQQPGQSLTLIATANQGSEATYESGFVIDKFPISRPNLTFSTLTVSNMSPEDSSIYLCSVDIGQGRIQYFGPGTRLLVL.

The genes are TRBV11-2 and TRBJ1-3; no firm D call. Germline CDR1 reads SGHAT; CDR2 reads FQNNGV. Trimming removed 3 bases from V and 0 bases from J, with 3 bases in between. The CDR3 runs 13 residues. The chain's CDR3 is CASSLSSGNTIYF. CDR3 bases: TGTGCCAGCAGCTTGAGCTCTGGAAACACCATATATTTT.

The V call is TRBV6-5, the J call TRBJ2-7, with 9 bases lining up with TRBD1. The germline V gene has CDR1 MNHEY and CDR2 SVGAGI. After removal of 0 bases from V and 3 bases from J, the junction contained 3 bases not matched to a gene. There are 15 residues in the CDR3. CDR3 region: CASSYSYRGLYEQYF. CDR3 DNA: TGTGCCAGCAGTTACTCGTACAGGGGGCTCTACGAGCAGTACTTC.

The gene calls are TRBV25-1 and TRBJ1-5; D perhaps matches TRBD1 (6 bases). The CDR3 loop spans 16 amino acids. The germline V and J ends were trimmed by 1 base and 3 bases, with 13 bases remaining between them. CDR1 is MGHDK and CDR2 is SYGVNS in the germline V gene. DNA for the CDR3: TGTGCCAGCAGTGAATCAGGGGCCCCCCACAATCAGCCCCAGCATTTT. The encoded protein is CASSESGAPHNQPQHF.

The sample holds a few counts of this clone. The chain has TRBV5-1 and TRBJ1-4; 7 bases align to TRBD1. Germline V gives CDR1 SGHRS, CDR2 YFSETQ. V shed 4 bases and J 2 bases; nucleotides not matched to a gene: 5. The CDR3 contains 15 residues. The CDR3 loop is CASSTEQGTNEKLFF. The CDR3 coding sequence is TGCGCCAGCAGCACTGAACAGGGGACTAATGAAAAACTGTTTTTT.

The chain carries TRBV5-4 and TRBJ1-5; D is possibly TRBD1 (5 bases). V lost 3 bases to trimming and J lost 9 bases, with 16 bases between them. Germline CDR1 SGHNT, CDR2 YYREEE (reference sequence). The length of the CDR3 is 14 residues. The CDR3 here is CASSSGPGDGPQHF. The CDR3 region has the DNA TGTGCCAGCAGCTCAGGACCGGGGGATGGGCCCCAGCATTTT.

The V gene is TRBV30, the J gene TRBJ1-1; D gene unclear. The CDR3 loop spans 17 amino acids. The V end lost 2 bases, the J end lost 3 bases, and 22 bases lay between the germline ends. Germline values: CDR1 GTSNPN, CDR2 SVGIG (reference sequence). In DNA, the CDR3 is TGTGCCTGGAGTCCCCGGAAGCCTGGCGGGTGGGACACTGAAGCTTTCTTT. This encodes CAWSPRKPGGWDTEAFF.

This clone was seen just once. The chain has TRBV27 and TRBJ1-1, with D unclear. Looked up from germline, CDR1 is MNHEY and CDR2 is SMNVEV (reference sequence). V gave up 0 bases and J gave up 2 bases, with 10 bases separating them. The CDR3 covers 15 residues. CDR3 residues: CASSLSGAFNTEAFF. The CDR3 nucleotides are TGTGCCAGCAGTTTATCCGGAGCCTTTAACACTGAAGCTTTCTTT.

The rearrangement links TRBV30 to TRBJ1-5, with 7 positions matching TRBD1. CDR1 and CDR2 from the germline V gene are GTSNPN and SVGIG (reference sequence). The length of the CDR3 is 14 residues. The junction had 6 bases not matched to a gene; V was cut back by 1 base and J by 6 bases. Here the CDR3 DNA reads TGTGCCTGGAGTGAGCCGACAGGGAGTCAGCCCCAGCATTTT. Encoded protein: CAWSEPTGSQPQHF.

The J gene is TRBJ2-2, the V gene TRBV6-6, with D uncertain. Trimming cost V 7 bases and J 6 bases, with 6 bases left between them. Germline V lookup: CDR1 MNHNY, CDR2 SVGAGI (reference sequence). The CDR3 runs to 11 residues. CDR3 loop: CASKEAGELFF. The CDR3 DNA sequence: TGTGCCAGCAAAGAGGCCGGGGAGCTGTTTTTT.

This clone has a single count. The chain recombines TRBV9 with TRBJ2-1; D call uncertain. The ends were cut back, 0 bases at V and 1 base at J, with 8 bases in the middle. There are 15 residues in the CDR3. Germline values: CDR1 SGDLS, CDR2 YYNGEE. CDR3 amino acids: CASSVETSSYNEQFF. Written as DNA, the CDR3 is TGTGCCAGCAGCGTAGAGACATCTTCCTACAATGAGCAGTTCTTC. Full variable domain (missing parts from reference TRBV9 and TRBJ2-1): DSGVTQTPKHLITATGQRVTLRCSPRSGDLSVYWYQQSLDQGLQFLIQYYNGEERAKGNILERFSAQQFPDLHSELNLSSLELGDSALYFCASSVETSSYNEQFFGPGTRLTVL.